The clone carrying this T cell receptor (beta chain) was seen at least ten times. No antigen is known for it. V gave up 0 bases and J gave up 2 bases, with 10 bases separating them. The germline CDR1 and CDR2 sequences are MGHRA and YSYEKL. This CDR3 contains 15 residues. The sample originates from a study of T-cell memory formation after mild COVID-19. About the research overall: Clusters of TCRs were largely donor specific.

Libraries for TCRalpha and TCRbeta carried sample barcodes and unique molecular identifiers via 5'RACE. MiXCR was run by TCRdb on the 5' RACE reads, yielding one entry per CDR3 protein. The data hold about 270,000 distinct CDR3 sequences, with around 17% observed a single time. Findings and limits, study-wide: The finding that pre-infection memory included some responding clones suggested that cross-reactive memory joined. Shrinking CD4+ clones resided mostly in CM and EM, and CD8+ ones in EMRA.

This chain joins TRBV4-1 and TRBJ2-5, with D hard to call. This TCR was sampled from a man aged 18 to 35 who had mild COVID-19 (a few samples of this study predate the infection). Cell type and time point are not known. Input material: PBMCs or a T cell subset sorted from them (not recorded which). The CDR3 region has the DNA TGCGCCAGCAGCCAAGATCCCCTGATACAAGAGACCCAGTACTTC. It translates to CASSQDPLIQETQYF.